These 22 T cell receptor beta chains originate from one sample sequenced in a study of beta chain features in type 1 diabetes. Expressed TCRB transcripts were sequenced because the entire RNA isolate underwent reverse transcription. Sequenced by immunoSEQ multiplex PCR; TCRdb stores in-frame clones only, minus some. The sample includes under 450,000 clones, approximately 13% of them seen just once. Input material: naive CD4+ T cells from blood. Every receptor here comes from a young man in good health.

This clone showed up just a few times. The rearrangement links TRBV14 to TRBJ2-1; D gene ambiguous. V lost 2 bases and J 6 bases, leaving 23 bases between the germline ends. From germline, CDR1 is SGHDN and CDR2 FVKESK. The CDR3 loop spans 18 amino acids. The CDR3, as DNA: TGTGCCAGCAGCCAAACGGCTCTTGGGCGACGACTTCGCAATGAGCAGTTCTTC. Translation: CASSQTALGRRLRNEQFF.

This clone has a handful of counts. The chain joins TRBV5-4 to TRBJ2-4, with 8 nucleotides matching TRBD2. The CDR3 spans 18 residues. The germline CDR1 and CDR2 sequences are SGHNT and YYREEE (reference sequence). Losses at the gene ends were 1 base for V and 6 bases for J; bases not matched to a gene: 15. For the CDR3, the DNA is TGTGCCAGCAGCTTGCCCGGGAGGGGCGGGCCCCAAGTAAACATTCAGTACTTC. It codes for CASSLPGRGGPQVNIQYF.

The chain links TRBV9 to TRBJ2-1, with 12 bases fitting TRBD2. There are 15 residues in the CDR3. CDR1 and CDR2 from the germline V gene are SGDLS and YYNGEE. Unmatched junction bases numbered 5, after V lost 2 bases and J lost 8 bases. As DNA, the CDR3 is TGTGCCAGCAGCGTGACTAGCGGGAGTGGTTATGAGCAGTTCTTC. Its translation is CASSVTSGSGYEQFF.

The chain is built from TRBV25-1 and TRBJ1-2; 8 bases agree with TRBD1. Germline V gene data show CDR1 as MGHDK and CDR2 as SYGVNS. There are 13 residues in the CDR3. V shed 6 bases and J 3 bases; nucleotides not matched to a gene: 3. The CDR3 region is CASRAGGYYGYTF. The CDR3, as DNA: TGTGCCAGCAGAGCAGGGGGCTACTATGGCTACACCTTC.

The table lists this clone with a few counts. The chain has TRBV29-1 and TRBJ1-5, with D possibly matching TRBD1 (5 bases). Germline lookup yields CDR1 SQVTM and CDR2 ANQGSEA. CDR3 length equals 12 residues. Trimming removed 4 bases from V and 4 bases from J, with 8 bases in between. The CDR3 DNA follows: TGCAGCGTTGGGACACCAAATCAGCCCCAGCATTTT. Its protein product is CSVGTPNQPQHF.

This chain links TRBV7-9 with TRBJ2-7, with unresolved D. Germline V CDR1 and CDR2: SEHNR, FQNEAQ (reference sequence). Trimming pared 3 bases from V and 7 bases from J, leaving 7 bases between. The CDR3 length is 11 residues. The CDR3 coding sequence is TGTGCCAGCAGCTTTCACGAGGAGCAGTACTTC. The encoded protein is CASSFHEEQYF.

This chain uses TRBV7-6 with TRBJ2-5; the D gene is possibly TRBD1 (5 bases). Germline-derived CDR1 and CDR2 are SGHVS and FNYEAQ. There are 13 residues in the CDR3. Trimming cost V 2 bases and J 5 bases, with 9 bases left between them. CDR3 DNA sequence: TGTGCCAGCAGCTTAACCAAGGGGGAGACCCAGTACTTC. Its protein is CASSLTKGETQYF.

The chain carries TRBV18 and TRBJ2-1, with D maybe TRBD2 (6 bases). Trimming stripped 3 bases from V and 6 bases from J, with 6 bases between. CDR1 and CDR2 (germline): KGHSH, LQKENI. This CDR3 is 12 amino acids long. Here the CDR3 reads CASSPGGNEQFF. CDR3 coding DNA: TGTGCCAGCTCACCCGGGGGCAATGAGCAGTTCTTC.

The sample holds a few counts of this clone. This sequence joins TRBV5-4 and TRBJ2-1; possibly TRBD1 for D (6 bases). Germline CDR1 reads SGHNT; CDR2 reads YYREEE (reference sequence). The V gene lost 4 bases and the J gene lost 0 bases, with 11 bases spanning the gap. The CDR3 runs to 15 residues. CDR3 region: CASSPGAGSYNEQFF. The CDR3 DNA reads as TGTGCCAGCAGCCCAGGGGCGGGCTCCTACAATGAGCAGTTCTTC.

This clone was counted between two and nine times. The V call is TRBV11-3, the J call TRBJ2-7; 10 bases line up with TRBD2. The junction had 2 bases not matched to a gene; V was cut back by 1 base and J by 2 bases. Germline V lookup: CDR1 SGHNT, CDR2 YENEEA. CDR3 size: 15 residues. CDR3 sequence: CASSLVAGGPYEQYV. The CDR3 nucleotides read TGTGCCAGCAGCTTAGTAGCGGGAGGCCCCTACGAGCAGTACGTC.

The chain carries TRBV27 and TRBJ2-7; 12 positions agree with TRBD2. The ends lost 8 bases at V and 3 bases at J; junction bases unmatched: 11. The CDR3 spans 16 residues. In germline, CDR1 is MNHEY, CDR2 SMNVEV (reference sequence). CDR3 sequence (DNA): TGTGCCAGCCGGGAGGACAGACTAGCGGGGGACTACGAGCAGTACTTC. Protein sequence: CASREDRLAGDYEQYF.

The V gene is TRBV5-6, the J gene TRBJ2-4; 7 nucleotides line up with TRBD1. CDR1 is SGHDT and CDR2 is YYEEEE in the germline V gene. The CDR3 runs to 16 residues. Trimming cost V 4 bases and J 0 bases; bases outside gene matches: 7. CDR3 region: CASSVKTGLAKNIQYF. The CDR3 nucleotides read TGTGCCAGCAGCGTGAAGACAGGGCTAGCCAAAAACATTCAGTACTTC.

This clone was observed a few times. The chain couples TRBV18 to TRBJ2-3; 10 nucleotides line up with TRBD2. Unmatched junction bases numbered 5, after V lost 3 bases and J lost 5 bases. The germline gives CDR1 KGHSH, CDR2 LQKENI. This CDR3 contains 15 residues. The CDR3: CASSPLLAGGDTQYF. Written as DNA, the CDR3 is TGTGCCAGCTCACCGCTGTTAGCGGGAGGAGATACGCAGTATTTT.

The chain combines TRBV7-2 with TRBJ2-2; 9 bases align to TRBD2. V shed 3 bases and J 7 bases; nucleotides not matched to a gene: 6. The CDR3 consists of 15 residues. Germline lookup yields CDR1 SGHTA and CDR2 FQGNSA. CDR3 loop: CASSFGTSYIGELFF. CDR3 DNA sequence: TGTGCCAGCAGCTTCGGGACTAGCTATATCGGGGAGCTGTTTTTT.

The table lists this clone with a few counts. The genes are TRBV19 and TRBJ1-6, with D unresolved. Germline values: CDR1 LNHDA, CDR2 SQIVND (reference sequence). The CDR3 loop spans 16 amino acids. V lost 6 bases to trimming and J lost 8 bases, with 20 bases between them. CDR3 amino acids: CASRHTPGVRDSPLHF. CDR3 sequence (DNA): TGTGCCAGTAGGCATACACCGGGCGTCCGGGATTCACCCCTCCACTTT.

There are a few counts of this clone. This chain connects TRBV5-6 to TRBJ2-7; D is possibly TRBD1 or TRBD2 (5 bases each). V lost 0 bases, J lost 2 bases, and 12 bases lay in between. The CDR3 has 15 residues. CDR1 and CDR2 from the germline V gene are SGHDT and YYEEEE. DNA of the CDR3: TGTGCCAGCAGCTTGGGGGGGAACCAACCCTACGAGCAGTACTTC. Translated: CASSLGGNQPYEQYF.

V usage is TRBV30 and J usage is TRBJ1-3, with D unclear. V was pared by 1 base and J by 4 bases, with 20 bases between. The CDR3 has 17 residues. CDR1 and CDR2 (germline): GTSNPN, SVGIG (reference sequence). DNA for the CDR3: TGTGCCTGGAGTGCGGATACTGGGCCCTGGACGGGAAACACCATATATTTT. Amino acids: CAWSADTGPWTGNTIYF.

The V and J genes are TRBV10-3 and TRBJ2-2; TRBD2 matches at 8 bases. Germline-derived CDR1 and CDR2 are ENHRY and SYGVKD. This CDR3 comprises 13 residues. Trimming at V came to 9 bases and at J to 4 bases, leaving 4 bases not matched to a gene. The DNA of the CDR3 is TGTGCCATTCGGGAGGGCCCCACCGGGGAGCTGTTTTTT. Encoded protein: CAIREGPTGELFF.

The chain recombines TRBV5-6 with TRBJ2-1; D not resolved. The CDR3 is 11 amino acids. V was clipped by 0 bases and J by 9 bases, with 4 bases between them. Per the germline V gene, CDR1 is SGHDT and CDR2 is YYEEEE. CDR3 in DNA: TGTGCCAGCAGCTTGGGTAGTGAGCAGTTCTTC. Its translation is CASSLGSEQFF. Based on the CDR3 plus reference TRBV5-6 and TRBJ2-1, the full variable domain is DAGVTQSPTHLIKTRGQQVTLRCSPKSGHDTVSWYQQALGQGPQFIFQYYEEEERQRGNFPDRFSGHQFPNYSSELNVNALLLGDSALYLCASSLGSEQFFGPGTRLTVL.

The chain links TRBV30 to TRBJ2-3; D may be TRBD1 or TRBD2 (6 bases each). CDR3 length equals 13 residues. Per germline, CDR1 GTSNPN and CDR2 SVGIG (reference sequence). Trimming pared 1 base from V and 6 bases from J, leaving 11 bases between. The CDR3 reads CAWSGEGGDTQYF. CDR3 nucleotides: TGTGCCTGGAGTGGTGAGGGGGGCGATACGCAGTATTTT.

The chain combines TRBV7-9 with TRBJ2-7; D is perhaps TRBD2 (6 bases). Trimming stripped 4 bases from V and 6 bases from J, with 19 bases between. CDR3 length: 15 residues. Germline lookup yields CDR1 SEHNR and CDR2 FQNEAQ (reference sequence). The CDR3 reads CASSSTSSYPPEQYV. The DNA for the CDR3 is TGTGCCAGCAGCTCCACTAGCAGCTACCCCCCCGAGCAGTACGTC.

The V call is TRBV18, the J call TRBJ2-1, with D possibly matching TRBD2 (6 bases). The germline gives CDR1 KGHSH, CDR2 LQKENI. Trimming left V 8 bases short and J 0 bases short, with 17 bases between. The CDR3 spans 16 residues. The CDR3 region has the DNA TGTGCCAGCCATCTTCCAGGGACTGGCTCCTACAATGAGCAGTTCTTC. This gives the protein CASHLPGTGSYNEQFF. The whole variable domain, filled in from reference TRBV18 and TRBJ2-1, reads NAGVMQNPRHLVRRRGQEARLRCSPMKGHSHVYWYRQLPEEGLKFMVYLQKENIIDESGMPKERFSAEFPKEGPSILRIQQVVRGDSAAYFCASHLPGTGSYNEQFFGPGTRLTVL.